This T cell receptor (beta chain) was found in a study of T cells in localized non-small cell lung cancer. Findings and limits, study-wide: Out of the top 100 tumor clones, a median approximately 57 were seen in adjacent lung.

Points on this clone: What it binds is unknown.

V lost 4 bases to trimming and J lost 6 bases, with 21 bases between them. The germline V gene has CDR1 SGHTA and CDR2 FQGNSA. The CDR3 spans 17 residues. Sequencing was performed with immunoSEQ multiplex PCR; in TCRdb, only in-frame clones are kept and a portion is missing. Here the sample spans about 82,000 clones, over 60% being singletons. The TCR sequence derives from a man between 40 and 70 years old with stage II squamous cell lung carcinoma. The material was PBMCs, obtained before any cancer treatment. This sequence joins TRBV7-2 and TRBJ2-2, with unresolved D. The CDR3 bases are TGTGCCAGCAGCTCGCAGATAGAGCTGATCATGCCCGGGGAGCTGTTTTTT. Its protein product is CASSSQIELIMPGELFF.